A few counts support the clone carrying this T cell receptor (beta chain). Its antigen remains unidentified. The data derive from a study of cytomegalovirus exposure and HLA in healthy donors. Broader study findings: It was assumed in the presence/absence analyses that sequencing depth was roughly uniform across donors. In a later analysis, the majority of CMV-associated beta chains seemingly showed HLA restriction. Specific recognition of CMV antigens was confirmed in vitro for a few chains (all CMV-associated).

The PCR was carried out with 60 Vbeta primers and 13 Jbeta primers. Original handling: Roughly 11 million shared chains were among some 75 million unique TCR beta chains counted in a later analysis. Profiling relied on immunoSEQ multiplex PCR, and the TCRdb table lists in-frame clones only, not all of them. That table supplies the V and J calls and clone size; D and trimming were determined from the DNA. The table shows around 150,000 clones, with almost 80% occurring only once. The clonotype comes from a man aged 45-65 years in good health and CMV-seropositive. Sequencing input: PBMCs.

The CDR3 protein is CASSGGQGGTEAFF. Written as DNA, the CDR3 is TGTGCCAGCAGCGGGGGACAGGGCGGCACTGAAGCTTTCTTT. The chain is built from TRBV7-6 and TRBJ1-1, with 9 bases that match TRBD1. The CDR3 is 14 residues long. The trim removed 5 bases at V and 4 bases at J, leaving 5 bases unmatched. Germline V lookup: CDR1 SGHVS, CDR2 FNYEAQ.